The 29 T cell receptor beta chains below were found in one sample sequenced in a study of cytomegalovirus exposure and HLA in healthy donors. Using immunoSEQ multiplex PCR, the repertoire was profiled, and TCRdb retains in-frame clones only, with some absent. Among about 140,000 clones listed, 84% were seen once. Source material: PBMCs. These receptors all stem from a woman in her 30s in good health and CMV-seronegative.

The V and J genes are TRBV28 and TRBJ1-5; 7 positions agree with TRBD1. Germline lookup yields CDR1 MDHEN and CDR2 SYDVKM. The CDR3 runs to 13 residues. V shed 8 bases, J shed 0 bases, and the junction held 1 base outside the gene matches. The CDR3 is CASGTDSNQPQHF. CDR3 nucleotide sequence: TGTGCCAGCGGGACAGATAGCAATCAGCCCCAGCATTTT.

This clone was found many times. The J gene is TRBJ2-1, the V gene TRBV29-1; D might be TRBD1 (6 bases). CDR3 length: 15 amino acids. Between the trimmed V and J ends, which lost 2 bases and 5 bases, there was a span of 16 bases. From germline, CDR1 is SQVTM and CDR2 ANQGSEA. The CDR3 DNA reads TGCAGCGTTGAAACCCCGACAGGTGGACACAATGAGCAGTTCTTC. As protein: CSVETPTGGHNEQFF.

The genes are TRBV7-8 and TRBJ1-2, with 9 positions matching TRBD1. This CDR3 is built from 14 residues. Germline CDR1 SGHVS, CDR2 FQNEAQ. V trimming: 5 bases; J trimming: 4 bases; junction bases outside the gene matches: 5. The CDR3 protein is CASSLGTGLYGYTF. In DNA form, the CDR3 reads TGTGCCAGCAGCCTGGGGACAGGGCTCTATGGCTACACCTTC. The variable domain in full, with the rest retrieved from reference TRBV7-8 and TRBJ1-2, is GAGVSQSPRYKVAKRGQDVALRCDPISGHVSLFWYQQALGQGPEFLTYFQNEAQLDKSGLPSDRFFAERPEGSVSTLKIQRTQQEDSAVYLCASSLGTGLYGYTFGSGTRLTVV.

V is TRBV5-1 and J is TRBJ1-2, with D maybe TRBD1 (6 bases). V was pared by 2 bases and J by 5 bases, with 13 bases between. This CDR3 has 14 residues. Per the germline V gene, CDR1 is SGHRS and CDR2 is YFSETQ. The CDR3 DNA reads TGCGCCAGCAGCTTCGATCAGGGGCGGTATGGCTACACCTTC. It specifies CASSFDQGRYGYTF.

This clone was seen more than once but under ten times. The chain has TRBV25-1 and TRBJ2-2; TRBD2 aligns across 10 bases. V trimming: 0 bases; J trimming: 6 bases; junction bases outside the gene matches: 7. The V gene's germline CDR1 is MGHDK and CDR2 SYGVNS. This CDR3 has 17 residues. CDR3 nucleotides: TGTGCCAGCAGTGAATATCTGCTAGCGGGGGAGGCCGGGGAGCTGTTTTTT. Protein sequence: CASSEYLLAGEAGELFF.

The gene calls are TRBV11-2 and TRBJ1-5, with D perhaps matching TRBD1 (6 bases). The CDR3 spans 15 residues. Germline CDR1 and CDR2: SGHAT and FQNNGV. The V and J ends lost 5 bases and 6 bases respectively, with 17 bases between them. CDR3 DNA sequence: TGTGCCAGCAGCCGGGGGGCGCAACTCGGTCAGCCCCAGCATTTT. Amino acids: CASSRGAQLGQPQHF. The full variable domain, its missing parts supplied by reference TRBV11-2 and TRBJ1-5, is EAGVAQSPRYKIIEKRQSVAFWCNPISGHATLYWYQQILGQGPKLLIQFQNNGVVDDSQLPKDRFSAERLKGVDSTLKIQPAKLEDSAVYLCASSRGAQLGQPQHFGDGTRLSIL.

The V call is TRBV18, the J call TRBJ2-3, with a possible D match to TRBD2 (6 bases). V was pared by 0 bases and J by 6 bases, with 10 bases between. This CDR3 is 14 amino acids long. The germline CDR1 and CDR2 sequences are KGHSH and LQKENI. In DNA form, the CDR3 reads TGTGCCAGCTCACCACCGCCCCGGGGGGATACGCAGTATTTT. Protein: CASSPPPRGDTQYF.

The chain joins TRBV4-1 to TRBJ2-3, with 8 bases aligning to TRBD2. J lost 2 bases, V lost 3 bases, and 7 bases had no gene match. The CDR3 covers 16 residues. Germline CDR1 and CDR2: MGHRA and YSYEKL. DNA for the CDR3: TGCGCCAGCAGCCATGACGGGGGGGTATACACAGATACGCAGTATTTT. Its translation: CASSHDGGVYTDTQYF.

This rearrangement joins TRBV19 to TRBJ1-6; 8 bases map to TRBD1. The CDR3 is made up of 15 amino acids. Germline trimming cut 6 bases from V and 5 bases from J; bases unmatched to any gene: 6. Germline CDR1 LNHDA, CDR2 SQIVND (reference sequence). As DNA, the CDR3 is TGTGCCAGTAGGGACAGGGACTTAAATAATTCACCCCTCCACTTT. Translated: CASRDRDLNNSPLHF. The variable domain in full, completed from reference TRBV19 and TRBJ1-6, reads DGGITQSPKYLFRKEGQNVTLSCEQNLNHDAMYWYRQDPGQGLRLIYYSQIVNDFQKGDIAEGYSVSREKKESFPLTVTSAQKNPTAFYLCASRDRDLNNSPLHFGNGTRLTVT.

The chain is built from TRBV15 and TRBJ2-1, with 7 positions matching TRBD1. After removal of 4 bases from V and 10 bases from J, the junction contained 10 bases not matched to a gene. Germline values: CDR1 LNHNV, CDR2 YYDKDF (reference sequence). The CDR3 covers 14 residues. In DNA form, the CDR3 reads TGTGCCACCAGCAACACGGACAGGTCGGGGGAGCAGTTCTTC. This translates into CATSNTDRSGEQFF.

The CDR3 here is CASSFRGTEAFF. Here the CDR3 DNA reads TGCGCCAGCAGCTTTCGAGGCACTGAAGCTTTCTTT. The rearrangement joins TRBV5-1 to TRBJ1-1; D not resolved. This CDR3 spans 12 amino acids. The germline CDR1 and CDR2 sequences are SGHRS and YFSETQ. V gave up 2 bases and J gave up 4 bases, with 6 bases separating them.

The CDR3 sequence is CASSQANGDGYTF. The CDR3 DNA sequence: TGCGCCAGCAGCCAAGCCAACGGAGATGGCTACACCTTC. J is TRBJ1-2 and V is TRBV4-3; no firm D call. V lost 1 base and J 6 bases, leaving 9 bases between the germline ends. CDR3 size: 13 residues. The germline CDR1 and CDR2 sequences are LGHNA and YSLEER.

This sequence joins TRBV4-2 and TRBJ2-7; D is possibly TRBD1 (6 bases). This CDR3 has 17 residues. The germline gives CDR1 LGHNA, CDR2 YNFKEQ. Trimming shortened V by 2 bases and J by 3 bases, and 20 bases separated the two germline ends. The CDR3 here is CASSQWITGQKVYEQYF. The CDR3 DNA sequence: TGTGCCAGCAGCCAATGGATCACGGGACAAAAGGTCTACGAGCAGTACTTC.

CDR3 region: CASSYSGGGNEQFF. CDR3 DNA: TGTGCCAGCAGCTATAGCGGGGGGGGCAATGAGCAGTTCTTC. The gene calls are TRBV11-2 and TRBJ2-1; 11 bases are shared with TRBD2. The length of the CDR3 is 14 residues. Germline lookup yields CDR1 SGHAT and CDR2 FQNNGV. V shed 4 bases, J shed 6 bases, and the junction held 2 bases outside the gene matches.

This chain uses TRBV2 with TRBJ1-2, with TRBD1 matching 7 bases. Trimming cost V 8 bases and J 4 bases; bases outside gene matches: 10. The germline V gene has CDR1 SNHLY and CDR2 FYNNEI. The CDR3 consists of 14 residues. CDR3 sequence: CASLGQVRTYGYTF. CDR3 sequence (DNA): TGTGCCAGCTTAGGACAGGTCCGGACCTATGGCTACACCTTC.

This rearrangement joins TRBV11-2 to TRBJ1-4; no clear D gene. V gave up 2 bases and J gave up 0 bases, with 13 bases separating them. The CDR3 sequence is 17 residues long. Germline CDR1 reads SGHAT; CDR2 reads FQNNGV. The CDR3 here is CASSLFPRSATNEKLFF. CDR3 nucleotide sequence: TGTGCCAGCAGCTTATTCCCGAGGAGTGCAACTAATGAAAAACTGTTTTTT.

The chain joins TRBV5-1 to TRBJ2-1, with 8 nucleotides matching TRBD2. Germline CDR1 is SGHRS and CDR2 is YFSETQ. Trimming at V came to 3 bases and at J to 8 bases, leaving 1 base not matched to a gene. CDR3 length: 12 residues. The CDR3 reads CASSSTSDEQFF. CDR3 sequence (DNA): TGCGCCAGCAGCTCGACTAGCGATGAGCAGTTCTTC.

This chain links TRBV7-9 with TRBJ2-3, with D possibly being TRBD1 (6 bases). V was pared by 3 bases and J by 6 bases, with 7 bases between. From germline, CDR1 is SEHNR and CDR2 FQNEAQ (reference sequence). The CDR3 runs to 12 residues. The CDR3, as DNA: TGTGCCAGCAGCTTCACAGGGGATACGCAGTATTTT. Protein: CASSFTGDTQYF.

The chain links TRBV5-4 to TRBJ1-2, with D perhaps TRBD1 (5 bases). The V gene's germline CDR1 is SGHNT and CDR2 YYREEE (reference sequence). The germline V and J ends were trimmed by 1 base and 4 bases, with 20 bases remaining between them. CDR3 length: 17 residues. The CDR3 spells CASSLNSGRGSGYGYTF. In DNA form, the CDR3 reads TGTGCCAGCAGCTTGAATTCGGGCCGGGGGTCTGGCTATGGCTACACCTTC. The variable domain in full, with the rest retrieved from reference TRBV5-4 and TRBJ1-2, is ETGVTQSPTHLIKTRGQQVTLRCSSQSGHNTVSWYQQALGQGPQFIFQYYREEENGRGNFPPRFSGLQFPNYSSELNVNALELDDSALYLCASSLNSGRGSGYGYTFGSGTRLTVV.

The V and J genes are TRBV2 and TRBJ2-1; no definite D call. The V and J ends lost 5 bases and 1 base respectively, with 9 bases between them. The CDR3 is made up of 14 amino acids. Germline V CDR1 and CDR2: SNHLY, FYNNEI. The CDR3: CASSMSRSYNEQFF. For the CDR3, the DNA is TGTGCCAGCAGTATGTCGAGGTCCTACAATGAGCAGTTCTTC.

This sequence joins TRBV19 and TRBJ1-5; D call uncertain. The CDR3 spans 14 residues. Germline lookup yields CDR1 LNHDA and CDR2 SQIVND (reference sequence). Deletions cut 1 base from V and 9 bases from J, with 13 bases between. In DNA form, the CDR3 reads TGTGCCAGTAGTATAGTCCCCCCCCGGGGGCCCCAGCATTTT. Translated: CASSIVPPRGPQHF.

The V and J genes are TRBV2 and TRBJ2-5; 7 nucleotides match TRBD1. Germline CDR1 reads SNHLY; CDR2 reads FYNNEI. J gave up 3 bases and V 8 bases, and 0 bases lay outside the gene matches. The CDR3 is 11 amino acids. As DNA, the CDR3 is TGTGCCAGCGGGACAGAAGAGACCCAGTACTTC. This encodes CASGTEETQYF.

This clone came up a few times. V usage is TRBV6-5 and J usage is TRBJ2-1; perhaps TRBD2 as D (6 bases). Deletions cut 3 bases from V and 2 bases from J, with 11 bases between. Germline V gives CDR1 MNHEY, CDR2 SVGAGI. The CDR3 loop spans 15 amino acids. The CDR3 DNA follows: TGTGCCAGCAGTTATTGGGGGGAAACCTACAATGAGCAGTTCTTC. This gives the protein CASSYWGETYNEQFF.

The chain combines TRBV5-6 with TRBJ1-1, with 7 bases aligning to TRBD1. CDR3 length equals 15 residues. Per the germline V gene, CDR1 is SGHDT and CDR2 is YYEEEE. The V gene end was trimmed by 0 bases and the J gene end by 0 bases; junction bases not matched to a gene: 2. The CDR3 DNA follows: TGTGCCAGCAGCTTGGTTGGACAGGTGAACACTGAAGCTTTCTTT. Protein: CASSLVGQVNTEAFF.

This rearrangement joins TRBV2 to TRBJ2-7; 12 bases align to TRBD1. CDR1 is SNHLY, CDR2 FYNNEI, per germline. Unmatched junction bases numbered 9, after V lost 7 bases and J lost 5 bases. The CDR3 has 15 amino acids. The CDR3 sequence is CASMYPGQGAHEQYF. The CDR3 region has the DNA TGTGCCAGCATGTACCCGGGACAGGGGGCTCACGAGCAGTACTTC.

This clone turned up a few times. The chain uses TRBV4-1 and TRBJ1-6; 10 bases align to TRBD1. The germline V gene has CDR1 MGHRA and CDR2 YSYEKL. Trimming cost V 3 bases and J 9 bases; bases outside gene matches: 11. The CDR3 extends over 17 amino acids. This chain's CDR3 is CASSQDWGQGLSSPLHF. In DNA, the CDR3 is TGCGCCAGCAGCCAGGACTGGGGACAGGGGTTAAGTTCACCCCTCCACTTT.

This chain uses TRBV4-1 with TRBJ2-3; D is unresolved. From germline, CDR1 is MGHRA and CDR2 YSYEKL. With 2 bases removed from V and 0 bases from J, the gap between germline ends came to 3 bases. The CDR3 totals 13 residues. The CDR3 is CASSQTSTDTQYF. The CDR3 DNA reads TGCGCCAGCAGCCAAACTAGCACAGATACGCAGTATTTT.

V and J are TRBV29-1 and TRBJ2-5, with a possible D match to TRBD2 (5 bases). Trimming removed 6 bases at V and 5 bases at J, with 10 bases between. CDR3 length: 11 amino acids. Germline CDR1 and CDR2: SQVTM and ANQGSEA. CDR3 region: CSVSERETQYF. The CDR3 DNA follows: TGCAGCGTATCCGAGCGGGAGACCCAGTACTTC.

This rearrangement joins TRBV19 to TRBJ2-2, with 11 bases fitting TRBD2. Germline CDR1 LNHDA, CDR2 SQIVND (reference sequence). The CDR3 sequence is 15 residues long. Here the CDR3 DNA reads TGTGCTACTTTAGCGGGGGGGCGCGGCACCGGGGAGCTGTTTTTT. This codes for CATLAGGRGTGELFF.